The TCR beta chain described here comes from a study of blood T cell repertoires in COVID-19. Recruited during active infection, patients (from Seattle) were subsequently followed longitudinally. Per the original methods: Amplifying reference gene primers gave estimates of nucleated cell counts. TCRdb's copy holds only in-frame clones and misses some; the assay was immunoSEQ multiplex PCR. The V and J calls and the clone size are those of that table, but D and trimming were determined from the DNA. Of about 230,000 clones listed, over 75% were seen once; the top ten hold roughly 10%. CDR3 size: 14 residues. The germline V gene encodes CDR1 LGHNA and CDR2 YNFKEQ. V gave up 0 bases and J gave up 3 bases; unmatched junction bases: 2.

The chain links TRBV4-2 to TRBJ2-7, with 7 bases identical to TRBD1. The sample comprised peripheral blood. This TCR was sampled from a man aged 50-59 years with COVID-19, enrolled during active disease. The CDR3 DNA follows: TGTGCCAGCAGCCAAGAGTACAGGGGCTACGAGCAGTACTTC. Protein: CASSQEYRGYEQYF.